These T cell receptor beta chains were read from a single sample in a study of cytomegalovirus exposure and HLA in healthy donors. Libraries were prepared by immunoSEQ multiplex PCR; TCRdb keeps only in-frame clonotypes and omits some of them. The table gives over 100,000 clones; the top ten clones make up roughly 1.7% of it. The sample was PBMCs. Receptors were obtained from a woman in her 40s in good health and CMV-seropositive. Each CDR3 is given with its conserved first and last residue. D genes are given only for firm matches.

v_gene	d_gene	j_gene	CDR3aa	CDR3nt
TRBV15	-	TRBJ1-5	CATSITWAGQPQHF	TGTGCCACCAGCATAACCTGGGCAGGTCAGCCCCAGCATTTT
TRBV10-3	TRBD1	TRBJ1-5	CAISSDRGENQPQHF	TGTGCCATCAGCTCGGACAGGGGAGAGAATCAGCCCCAGCATTTT
TRBV10-3	TRBD2	TRBJ2-7	CAISERGRNYEQYF	TGTGCCATCAGTGAACGCGGGAGGAACTACGAGCAGTACTTC
TRBV5-1	-	TRBJ2-6	CASSLGQVLLSGANVLTF	TGCGCCAGCAGCTTGGGTCAGGTCCTCCTCTCTGGGGCCAACGTCCTGACTTTC
TRBV2	TRBD1	TRBJ1-1	CASSEQGGAANTEAFF	TGTGCCAGCAGTGAACAGGGGGGCGCGGCGAACACTGAAGCTTTCTTT
TRBV5-1	TRBD2	TRBJ2-2	CASSPRAGATGELFF	TGCGCCAGCAGCCCCAGAGCGGGAGCGACCGGGGAGCTGTTTTTT
TRBV6-1	TRBD2	TRBJ2-5	CASSEIIAGGKETQYF	TGTGCCAGCAGTGAAATAATAGCGGGAGGGAAAGAGACCCAGTACTTC
TRBV19	TRBD2	TRBJ2-1	CASSSQAGAQDEQFF	TGTGCCAGTAGTTCCCAAGCGGGAGCGCAGGATGAGCAGTTCTTC
TRBV27	-	TRBJ2-7	CASSPGRTYEQYF	TGTGCCAGCAGTCCTGGCCGCACCTACGAGCAGTACTTC
TRBV5-5	-	TRBJ2-7	CASSTQGGPYEQYF	TGTGCCAGCAGCACCCAGGGGGGCCCCTACGAGCAGTACTTC
TRBV7-9	TRBD2	TRBJ2-1	CASSLSGSSYNEQFF	TGTGCCAGCAGCCTTAGCGGGAGTTCCTACAATGAGCAGTTCTTC
TRBV10-1	-	TRBJ2-7	CASSEWSPLSYEQYF	TGCGCCAGCAGTGAGTGGTCACCACTCTCCTACGAGCAGTACTTC
TRBV4-1	TRBD2	TRBJ2-1	CASSQLAGGFNEQFF	TGCGCCAGCAGCCAACTCGCGGGAGGCTTCAATGAGCAGTTCTTC
TRBV29-1	-	TRBJ1-1	CSAGGGADTEAFF	TGCAGCGCGGGGGGAGGGGCGGACACTGAAGCTTTCTTT
TRBV5-1	TRBD1	TRBJ2-7	CASSLATGAGGASYEQYF	TGCGCCAGCAGCTTGGCTACAGGGGCAGGGGGAGCCTCTTACGAGCAGTACTTC
TRBV7-9	-	TRBJ1-6	CASSLGPGGAGNSPLHF	TGTGCCAGCAGCTTAGGCCCGGGGGGGGCCGGTAATTCACCCCTCCACTTT
TRBV6-6	TRBD1	TRBJ2-7	CASSYRQGAPYEQYF	TGTGCCAGCAGTTACCGACAGGGGGCCCCATACGAGCAGTACTTC
TRBV28	TRBD1	TRBJ2-7	CASAQGVYPYEQYF	TGTGCCAGCGCCCAGGGGGTGTACCCCTACGAGCAGTACTTC
TRBV5-6	-	TRBJ1-2	CASSFIYGEWGYTF	TGTGCCAGCAGCTTCATTTACGGAGAGTGGGGCTACACCTTC
TRBV29-1	-	TRBJ2-7	CSVEGDSQYEQYF	TGCAGCGTTGAGGGGGACTCCCAATACGAGCAGTACTTC
TRBV27	TRBD2	TRBJ2-7	CASSSKKRELRYEQYF	TGTGCCAGCAGTTCCAAAAAGCGGGAGTTACGGTACGAGCAGTACTTC
TRBV30	-	TRBJ2-1	CAWSRTIQGNEQFF	TGTGCCTGGAGTCGAACTATACAGGGCAATGAGCAGTTCTTC
TRBV7-8	-	TRBJ1-3	CASSLATREARDTIYF	TGTGCCAGCAGCTTAGCGACCAGGGAGGCTCGAGACACCATATATTTT
TRBV18	TRBD1	TRBJ2-2	CASSPRDRANTGELFF	TGTGCCAGCTCACCCCGGGACAGGGCGAACACCGGGGAGCTGTTTTTT
TRBV15	TRBD1	TRBJ2-2	CATSKGDRANTGEPFF	TGTGCCACCAGCAAGGGGGACAGGGCGAACACCGGGGAGCCGTTTTTT
TRBV19	TRBD1	TRBJ2-3	CASSILDRASTDTQYF	TGTGCCAGTAGTATCCTTGACAGGGCCAGCACAGATACGCAGTATTTT
TRBV19	-	TRBJ2-1	CASSVDRSSYNEQFF	TGTGCCAGTAGTGTCGACAGGTCCTCCTACAATGAGCAGTTCTTC
TRBV9	-	TRBJ1-1	CASSVAPGVTEAFF	TGTGCCAGCAGCGTAGCTCCCGGGGTCACTGAAGCTTTCTTT
TRBV5-6	TRBD1	TRBJ1-2	CASSSGTGAAVYGYTF	TGTGCCAGCAGCTCCGGGACAGGGGCTGCGGTCTATGGCTACACCTTC
TRBV11-2	TRBD1	TRBJ1-1	CASSLGTGVNEAFF	TGTGCCAGCAGCTTGGGGACAGGGGTGAATGAAGCTTTCTTT
TRBV29-1	TRBD1	TRBJ2-7	CSFRDSLYEQYF	TGCAGCTTCAGGGACAGTCTCTACGAGCAGTACTTC
TRBV9	-	TRBJ1-1	CASSVDRGTEAFF	TGTGCCAGCAGCGTAGATAGGGGAACTGAAGCTTTCTTT
TRBV15	-	TRBJ1-1	CATSRDHPRVGTEAFF	TGTGCCACCAGCAGAGATCACCCCAGGGTAGGGACTGAAGCTTTCTTT
TRBV6-5	TRBD1	TRBJ2-2	CASSSRGTLFPGELFF	TGTGCCAGCAGTTCCAGGGGGACACTTTTCCCCGGGGAGCTGTTTTTT
TRBV1	-	TRBJ1-5	CTSSQDRGSSNQPQHF	TGCACCAGCAGCCAAGATCGGGGTAGTAGCAATCAGCCCCAGCATTTT